This T cell receptor beta chain was sequenced during a study of T cells in Graves' hyperthyroidism and ophthalmopathy (dated by TCRdb to the late 2010s). In the study overall: Peripheral blood was collected at initial diagnosis, before any treatment. To identify TCR V-J signatures that set the groups apart, the researchers used a discovery cohort of 100 patients, made up of about 44 with Graves' ophthalmopathy and 57 with stable Graves' hyperthyroidism. Prospective prediction of ophthalmopathy was tested in an independent validation cohort of 18 hyperthyroidism patients and some 17 patients who later progressed to ophthalmopathy. The approximately 98 discovery patients were randomly divided into training and test sets at a 7:3 ratio. In addition, the study compared T-cell repertoires in thyroid tissue and in blood from several Graves' hyperthyroidism patients. Once sampling was done, hyperthyroidism patients were given methimazole at a starting dose of 30 mg daily, whereas ophthalmopathy patients were given high-dose intravenous methylprednisolone. The paper reports TCR Vbeta CDR3 sequencing of some 140 peripheral blood samples: around 45 ophthalmopathy, about 75 hyperthyroidism and some 17 progressor patients. Broader findings and caveats from the paper: In validation, progression to ophthalmopathy was predicted by the model with 70.59% sensitivity and approximately 78% specificity, a median of about 6.4 months before onset. Sample size was not statistically predetermined, and investigators were not blinded to group allocation. Most expanded thyroid clonotypes (frequency above 0.001) were also detected in blood, suggesting blood repertoires may reflect thyroid immune responses. In cross-validation, a model built on a 13 V-J signature told ophthalmopathy apart from stable hyperthyroidism with approximately 91% sensitivity and approximately 81% specificity, and in testing the same model reached 80%/75%.

Measured from the cysteine to the phenylalanine, the CDR3 is 14 residues long. The sequence is cut down to CDR3 DNA, 42 bases in frame from base 1. V is shortened by 6 bases, J by 1 base, and the region joining them spans 9 bases. The CDR1 and CDR2 encoded by the germline V gene are MDHEN and SYDVKM. The TCR beta CDR3 regions were amplified from RNA transcripts. For the first round of RT-PCR on the TCR CDR3, the HTBI primer set was used together with the Qiagen OneStep RT-PCR kit. A second multiplex PCR round built the libraries, followed by size selection and purification. Sequencing of the libraries was done on an Illumina HiSeq2000 using paired-end 100 bp reads. As for the authors' bioinformatics: SOAPnuke was used to process the raw data, throwing out any read that contained adapters or uncalled bases, had a mean Phred below 15, or lacked an exact constant-primer or identifier match. COPE v1.2.5 was used to merge high-quality paired reads, and clonotypes were defined as unique nucleotide sequences. MiTCR v1.1 was used to align the clonotypes against IMGT TRBV, TRBD and TRBJ reference segments. Only V-J combinations with frequency above 0.0001, covering 99.2% of repertoires, were analysed. The TCS score was defined as the ratio of F50 (clonal expansion) to E x V (chaos), calculated using BLOSUM62-based TCRdist between CDR3 peptides within each V-J. Welch's t-statistics and random forest reduced roughly 500 V-J features to roughly 13, which were used in a naive Bayes classifier (R e1071). TCRdb reworked the public reads: Q25 trimming with fastp, MiXCR clone assembly, productive beta chains retained. Each entry merges the rows of one CDR3 protein and shows their most common DNA and genes. Clone size and V and J calls follow TCRdb, not the original study. For this sample there are roughly 720,000 distinct CDR3 sequences; roughly a sixth appear just once. The top ten clones comprise around 15% of the sample.

Stable Graves' hyperthyroidism was defined as no progression to ophthalmopathy during 18 months of follow-up. Hyperthyroidism patients were newly diagnosed, with disease duration under 2 months, and aged 18 to 65 years. Any patient with an uncontrolled infection, another autoimmune disease, pregnancy or lactation was excluded. Diagnoses were based on clinical symptoms, serum thyroxine and TRAb, thyroid ultrasound and orbital computed tomography. Ficoll-Paque density gradient centrifugation was used to isolate PBMCs from about 9 ml of fresh peripheral blood. Trizol reagent was used to extract total RNA, and RNA quality was then checked on an Agilent 2100 Bioanalyzer. This clonotype has a count of ten or more. Its antigen has not been determined. One base away there is no much larger clone; base qualities are not given.

The sample comprised blood. Here the chain combines TRBV28 and TRBJ2-2; the D gene is perhaps TRBD1, on 6 matching bases. The source of this sequence is a middle-aged man with Graves' hyperthyroidism. The nucleotides are TGTGCCAGCAGAACGGGACAGAACACCGGGGAGCTGTTTTTT. It codes for CASRTGQNTGELFF.